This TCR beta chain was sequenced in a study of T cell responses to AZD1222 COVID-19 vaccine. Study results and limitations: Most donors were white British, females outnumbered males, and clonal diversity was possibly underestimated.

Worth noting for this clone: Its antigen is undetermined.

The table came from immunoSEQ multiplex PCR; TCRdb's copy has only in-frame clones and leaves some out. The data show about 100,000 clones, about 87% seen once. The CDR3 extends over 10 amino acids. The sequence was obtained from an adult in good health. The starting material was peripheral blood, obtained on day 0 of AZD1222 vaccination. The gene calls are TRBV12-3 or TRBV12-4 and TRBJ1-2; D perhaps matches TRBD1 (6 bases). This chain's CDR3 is CKQGDYGYTF. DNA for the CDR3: TGTAAACAGGGAGACTATGGCTACACCTTC.